These 25 T cell receptor beta chains came from one sample sequenced in a study of blood T cell repertoires in COVID-19. TCRdb's copy holds only in-frame clones and misses some; the assay was immunoSEQ multiplex PCR. The sample holds 80,000 to 95,000 clones, more than 75% seen once. The sequenced sample consisted of peripheral blood. These receptor sequences come from an older woman with acute or convalescent COVID-19.

This clone was counted a single time. The rearrangement uses TRBV4-2 and TRBJ1-6, with 8 bases that match TRBD1. V lost 4 bases, J lost 8 bases, and 13 bases stayed unmatched. CDR3 size: 17 residues. Germline values: CDR1 LGHNA, CDR2 YNFKEQ. For the CDR3, the DNA is TGTGCCAGCAGCCCCCAAGGAAGCAGGGGGCAGGATTCACCCCTCCACTTT. Amino acids: CASSPQGSRGQDSPLHF.

V usage is TRBV6-2 or TRBV6-3 and J usage is TRBJ2-1, with 13 positions matching TRBD2. In germline, CDR1 is MNHEY, CDR2 SVGEGT. The J segment lost 2 bases and the V segment lost 5 bases, leaving 3 bases of the junction unmatched. There are 16 residues in the CDR3. The CDR3 spells CASSRGTSGAYNEQFF. CDR3 sequence (DNA): TGTGCCAGCAGTAGGGGGACTAGCGGGGCCTACAATGAGCAGTTCTTC.

J is TRBJ2-7 and V is TRBV6-2 or TRBV6-3, with 11 bases fitting TRBD2. Trimming took 5 bases from V and 4 from J; bases not matched to a gene: 10. CDR3 length: 16 amino acids. Germline-derived CDR1 and CDR2 are MNHEY and SVGEGT. CDR3 loop: CASSPRPGLAAYEQYV. Here the CDR3 DNA reads TGTGCCAGCAGTCCCCGACCGGGACTAGCGGCTTACGAGCAGTACGTC.

The J gene is TRBJ2-7, the V gene TRBV7-2; 11 bases are a match to TRBD1. The germline gives CDR1 SGHTA, CDR2 FQGNSA. The trim removed 0 bases at V and 5 bases at J, leaving 3 bases unmatched. The length of the CDR3 is 15 residues. As DNA, the CDR3 is TGTGCCAGCAGCTTAGCGGGGACAGGGGGTGACGAGCAGTACGTC. It yields the protein CASSLAGTGGDEQYV.

The gene calls are TRBV7-9 and TRBJ1-1; no clear D gene. Germline CDR1 is SEHNR and CDR2 is FQNEAQ (reference sequence). Deletions cut 4 bases from V and 5 bases from J, with 8 bases between. The CDR3 sequence is 12 residues long. The CDR3 reads CASSSMLTEAFF. The CDR3 DNA is TGTGCCAGCAGCTCCATGTTGACTGAAGCTTTCTTT.

V usage is TRBV19 and J usage is TRBJ1-1; 7 positions match TRBD1. CDR1 is LNHDA and CDR2 is SQIVND in the germline V gene (reference sequence). The CDR3 loop spans 14 amino acids. V lost 7 bases, J lost 4 bases, and 9 bases stayed unmatched. The DNA of the CDR3 is TGTGCCAGTATTCACCAGGGGGATAGCACTGAAGCTTTCTTT. It translates to CASIHQGDSTEAFF.

This chain connects TRBV18 to TRBJ1-5, with 8 bases that match TRBD1. V lost 2 bases and J lost 2; bases outside the gene matches: 2. In germline, CDR1 is KGHSH, CDR2 LQKENI. The CDR3 sequence is 15 residues long. CDR3 coding DNA: TGTGCCAGCTCACCAAAGGGACAGGGCAATCAGCCCCAGCATTTT. Encoded protein: CASSPKGQGNQPQHF. The full variable domain, completed using reference TRBV18 and TRBJ1-5, is NAGVMQNPRHLVRRRGQEARLRCSPMKGHSHVYWYRQLPEEGLKFMVYLQKENIIDESGMPKERFSAEFPKEGPSILRIQQVVRGDSAAYFCASSPKGQGNQPQHFGDGTRLSIL.

The rearrangement links TRBV30 to TRBJ2-5; D might be TRBD1 (6 bases). With 0 bases removed from V and 4 bases from J, the gap between germline ends came to 9 bases. The germline CDR1 and CDR2 sequences are GTSNPN and SVGIG (reference sequence). This CDR3 comprises 13 residues. In DNA, the CDR3 is TGTGCCTGGAGTGTAGGGGGTGGAGAGACCCAGTACTTC. This translates into CAWSVGGGETQYF.

The V call is TRBV7-9, the J call TRBJ1-4, with 9 nucleotides matching TRBD1. Germline CDR1 and CDR2: SEHNR and FQNEAQ (reference sequence). The CDR3 is 16 amino acids. The junction had 5 bases not matched to a gene; V was cut back by 3 bases and J by 3 bases. The CDR3 nucleotides read TGTGCCAGCAGCTTCGGGACAGGGTCACCTAATGAAAAACTGTTTTTT. Translation gives CASSFGTGSPNEKLFF.

V usage is TRBV6-5 and J usage is TRBJ2-1; 9 bases fit TRBD2. Germline CDR1 is MNHEY and CDR2 is SVGAGI. Germline trimming cut 6 bases from V and 7 bases from J; bases unmatched to any gene: 10. The CDR3 length is 15 residues. The CDR3 nucleotides are TGTGCCAGCAGCATAACCGGGACTAGCCTAAATGAGCAGTTCTTC. Protein: CASSITGTSLNEQFF.

The genes are TRBV7-9 and TRBJ2-5; 11 positions match TRBD1. The CDR3 covers 15 residues. Germline V gene data show CDR1 as SEHNR and CDR2 as FQNEAQ (reference sequence). The junction had 6 bases not matched to a gene; V was cut back by 4 bases and J by 5 bases. The CDR3 sequence is CASSSVRDRGETQYF. CDR3 nucleotides: TGTGCCAGCAGCTCTGTCCGGGACAGGGGGGAGACCCAGTACTTC.

The chain uses TRBV14 and TRBJ2-2; 7 bases are shared with TRBD1. With V trimmed by 1 base and J by 4 bases, 6 bases remained unmatched. The CDR3 spans 16 residues. CDR1 and CDR2 (germline): SGHDN, FVKESK. The CDR3 bases are TGTGCCAGCAGCCAAGCAAGGGGGCGGATCACCGGGGAGCTGTTTTTT. This encodes CASSQARGRITGELFF. Complete variable domain (other parts from reference TRBV14 and TRBJ2-2): EAGVTQFPSHSVIEKGQTVTLRCDPISGHDNLYWYRRVMGKEIKFLLHFVKESKQDESGMPNNRFLAERTGGTYSTLKVQPAELEDSGVYFCASSQARGRITGELFFGEGSRLTVL.

A remark on this clone: The identical CDR3 is also encoded by other nucleotide sequences in the sample. J is TRBJ2-1 and V is TRBV19, with 8 bases matching TRBD2. The CDR3 runs to 13 residues. The V gene end was trimmed by 2 bases and the J gene end by 7 bases; junction bases not matched to a gene: 1. CDR1 is LNHDA, CDR2 SQIVND, per germline (reference sequence). The CDR3 sequence is CASSISSGNEQFF. Written as DNA, the CDR3 is TGTGCCAGTAGTATATCTAGCGGGAATGAGCAGTTCTTC.

The chain uses TRBV19 and TRBJ1-2; 7 bases are shared with TRBD1. The germline V gene has CDR1 LNHDA and CDR2 SQIVND (reference sequence). The ends lost 5 bases at V and 4 bases at J; junction bases unmatched: 7. The CDR3 is 14 amino acids. CDR3: CASSHRGYVYGYTF. CDR3 DNA sequence: TGTGCCAGTAGTCACAGGGGTTATGTCTATGGCTACACCTTC.

This rearrangement joins TRBV20-1 to TRBJ1-1, with TRBD1 identical over 7 bases. Losses at the gene ends were 4 bases for V and 4 bases for J; bases not matched to a gene: 0. The CDR3 has 11 residues. Germline-derived CDR1 and CDR2 are DFQATT and SNEGSKA (reference sequence). The DNA for the CDR3 is TGCAGTGCTACAGGGGGCACTGAAGCTTTCTTT. Residues: CSATGGTEAFF.

A single count supports this clone. The J gene is TRBJ1-4, the V gene TRBV2; 7 nucleotides line up with TRBD1. The CDR3 contains 14 residues. CDR1 and CDR2 from the germline V gene are SNHLY and FYNNEI. Trimming cost V 6 bases and J 3 bases; bases outside gene matches: 4. CDR3 amino acids: CASSSGTANEKLFF. DNA of the CDR3: TGTGCCAGCAGCTCCGGGACAGCTAATGAAAAACTGTTTTTT.

This clone was picked up a small number of times. This chain uses TRBV5-5 with TRBJ2-2, with unresolved D. Trimming removed 2 bases at V and 1 base at J, with 9 bases between. The germline V gene has CDR1 SGHKS and CDR2 YYEKEE (reference sequence). The CDR3 has 15 amino acids. The CDR3 spells CASSLLAGNTGELFF. The CDR3 bases are TGTGCCAGCAGCTTACTCGCAGGGAACACCGGGGAGCTGTTTTTT.

The V call is TRBV3-1 (or the pseudogene TRBV3-2), the J call TRBJ1-2; possibly TRBD1 for D (5 bases). The ends were cut back, 4 bases at V and 8 bases at J, with 11 bases in the middle. The CDR3 totals 12 residues. Germline values: CDR1 LGHDT, CDR2 YNNKEL (reference sequence). The CDR3 loop is CASSPWGRGYTF. As DNA, the CDR3 is TGTGCCAGCAGCCCTTGGGGCCGAGGCTACACCTTC.

J is TRBJ1-3 and V is TRBV10-2; no clear D. Germline V gene sequence: CDR1 WSHSY, CDR2 SAAADI. The CDR3 is made up of 16 amino acids. Trimming removed 6 bases from V and 0 bases from J, with 15 bases in between. The CDR3, as DNA: TGCGCCAGCAGAGACCTCAGGAGGAACTCTGGAAACACCATATATTTT. This encodes CASRDLRRNSGNTIYF.

This chain connects TRBV9 to TRBJ1-1; the D is unclear. From germline, CDR1 is SGDLS and CDR2 YYNGEE. CDR3 length: 13 amino acids. Deletions cut 5 bases from V and 3 bases from J, with 11 bases between. The CDR3 sequence: CASSRQQDTEAFF. CDR3 nucleotides: TGTGCCAGCAGTCGACAACAAGACACTGAAGCTTTCTTT.

This rearrangement joins TRBV5-1 to TRBJ2-3; perhaps TRBD1 as D (6 bases). In germline, CDR1 is SGHRS, CDR2 YFSETQ. This CDR3 region has 16 residues. V lost 0 bases to trimming and J lost 2 bases, with 13 bases between them. CDR3 residues: CASSLAGTPVTDTQYF. CDR3 nucleotides: TGCGCCAGCAGCTTGGCTGGGACACCCGTCACAGATACGCAGTATTTT. Full variable domain (rest looked up from reference TRBV5-1 and TRBJ2-3): KAGVTQTPRYLIKTRGQQVTLSCSPISGHRSVSWYQQTPGQGLQFLFEYFSETQRNKGNFPGRFSGRQFSNSRSEMNVSTLELGDSALYLCASSLAGTPVTDTQYFGPGTRLTVL.

The V call is TRBV6-2 or TRBV6-3, the J call TRBJ2-1; tentative D call: TRBD1 (6 bases). Trimming stripped 5 bases from V and 3 bases from J, with 17 bases between. The CDR3 covers 16 residues. Germline V gene lookup returns CDR1 MNHEY and CDR2 SVGEGT. The CDR3 DNA follows: TGTGCCAGCAGTGGGGGCGGGCAGGGGTACTACAATGAGCAGTTCTTC. Its protein product is CASSGGGQGYYNEQFF.

This sequence joins TRBV6-5 and TRBJ2-1, with TRBD1 matching over 12 bases. The CDR3 contains 16 residues. CDR1 and CDR2 (germline): MNHEY, SVGAGI. V lost 4 bases to trimming and J lost 7 bases; unmatched junction nucleotides: 8. In DNA, the CDR3 is TGTGCCAGCAGTTCTAACCGGGACAGGGGGCGGAATGAGCAGTTCTTC. Its protein product is CASSSNRDRGRNEQFF.

The V call is TRBV19, the J call TRBJ2-5, with D possibly matching TRBD2 (5 bases). V dropped 4 bases and J dropped 3 bases, with 9 bases sitting between them. The CDR3 contains 13 residues. Per germline, CDR1 LNHDA and CDR2 SQIVND (reference sequence). CDR3 bases: TGTGCCAGTAGTAGGGCGGAGGAAGAGACCCAGTACTTC. It specifies CASSRAEEETQYF.

The chain combines TRBV5-1 with TRBJ1-2; 9 positions agree with TRBD1. This CDR3 region has 15 residues. Looked up from germline, CDR1 is SGHRS and CDR2 is YFSETQ. J lost 2 bases, V lost 4 bases, and 6 bases had no gene match. This CDR3 is CASSPGQGPNYGYTF. CDR3 coding DNA: TGCGCCAGCAGCCCAGGACAGGGGCCCAACTATGGCTACACCTTC.